The source of this T cell receptor (beta chain) is a study of T cell responses to AZD1222 COVID-19 vaccine. Germline loops: CDR1 SGDLS, CDR2 YYNGEE. V was shortened by 0 bases and J by 7 bases, with 17 bases between the two germline ends. The CDR3 runs 15 residues. Clones were read by immunoSEQ multiplex PCR, and TCRdb kept only the in-frame ones, dropping some. The data hold some 120,000 clones, with approximately 93% observed a single time. The source of this sequence is an adult in good health. The J gene is TRBJ2-7, the V gene TRBV9; D may match TRBD1 or TRBD2 (6 bases each). The sample consisted of peripheral blood, taken on day 0 of AZD1222 vaccination. CDR3 region: CASSVGGRDLREQYF. The CDR3 nucleotides read TGTGCCAGCAGCGTAGGGGGGCGGGACCTACGAGAGCAGTACTTC.